The 5 T cell receptor beta chains presented below share a single source sample, sequenced in a study of naive and memory T cell subsets. Study-wide results and limits: Naive repertoires, especially CD8, held a few larger clonotypes, possibly memory cells re-expressing CD45RA.

These receptors have no known antigen. An equimolar mix of two oligonucleotides served as the beta constant-region primer for TRBC1 and TRBC2. Ligated cDNA was amplified by four rounds of PCR with nested alpha and beta constant-region primers and SP2. TCRdb re-analysed the UMI-ligation and nested PCR reads in MiXCR, keeping a single row per CDR3 protein. The sample includes over 110,000 distinct CDR3 sequences, approximately 20% of them seen just once. The sample was naive CD8+ T cells from blood. These receptors originate from a human donor in good health.

The rearrangement uses TRBV6-6 and TRBJ2-2; no clear D gene. V shed 3 bases and J shed 3 bases, with 11 bases lying between them. In germline, CDR1 is MNHNY, CDR2 SVGAGI (reference sequence). There are 15 residues in the CDR3. In DNA, the CDR3 is TGTGCCAGCAGTTATTATGACGTGGACACCGGGGAGCTGTTTTTT. Its translation: CASSYYDVDTGELFF.

A few counts support this clonotype. The chain employs TRBV20-1 and TRBJ2-7; D is unclear. This CDR3 comprises 15 residues. V gave up 0 bases and J gave up 0 bases, with 12 bases separating them. Per the germline V gene, CDR1 is DFQATT and CDR2 is SNEGSKA (reference sequence). For the CDR3, the DNA is TGCAGTGCTAGAGATGTAGGAAAACACTCCTACGAGCAGTACTTC. It specifies CSARDVGKHSYEQYF.

The chain couples TRBV28 to TRBJ1-1; D unclear. Trimming pared 8 bases from V and 0 bases from J, leaving 10 bases between. The CDR3 totals 13 residues. The germline CDR1 and CDR2 sequences are MDHEN and SYDVKM. CDR3 residues: CASLFNMNTEAFF. As DNA, the CDR3 is TGTGCCAGCTTATTTAACATGAACACTGAAGCTTTCTTT.

J is TRBJ2-7 and V is TRBV10-2; a weak D match, TRBD1 (5 bases). This CDR3 comprises 15 residues. Germline assignment: CDR1 WSHSY and CDR2 SAAADI. The V and J ends lost 5 bases and 0 bases respectively, with 14 bases between them. Written as DNA, the CDR3 is TGCGCCAGCAGTTCCCAAACAGGCTTCTCCTACGAGCAGTACTTC. It translates to CASSSQTGFSYEQYF.

This chain links TRBV15 with TRBJ1-1; D gene ambiguous. Between the trimmed V and J ends, which lost 6 bases and 1 base, there was a span of 9 bases. CDR3 size: 13 residues. In germline, CDR1 is LNHNV, CDR2 YYDKDF (reference sequence). The CDR3 loop reads CATRGFRNTEAFF. The CDR3 DNA reads TGTGCCACCAGGGGTTTCAGGAACACTGAAGCTTTCTTT.